This is a list of T cell receptor beta chains from one sample in a study of blood T cells in healthy people across ages. Via MiXCR, TCRdb re-called the 5' RACE reads, giving one row per CDR3 protein. The data hold about 1.6 million distinct CDR3 sequences, with about 35% observed a single time. The sequencing sample was made of blood. The source of these receptors is a woman in her 30s in good health. Each CDR3 is given with its conserved first and last residue. Fields, in order: V gene, clone size, J gene, D gene, CDR3 length, CDR3 DNA, CDR3 protein. D genes are given only for firm matches. A clone size is listed for some rows: how often the clone was seen (once, few, many), or a class if it is expanded.

V gene: TRBV5-1
clone size: many
J gene: TRBJ2-1
D gene: -
CDR3 length: 11
CDR3 DNA: TGCGCCAGCAGCTTGGAGTATGAGCAGTTCTTC
CDR3 protein: CASSLEYEQFF

V gene: TRBV5-5
clone size: few
J gene: TRBJ2-5
D gene: TRBD2
CDR3 length: 16
CDR3 DNA: TGTGCCAGCAGCGTTACCCCCACAAGCGGGAAAGAGACCCAGTACTTC
CDR3 protein: CASSVTPTSGKETQYF

V gene: TRBV20-1
clone size: once
J gene: TRBJ2-7
D gene: -
CDR3 length: 14
CDR3 DNA: TGCAGTGCTAGGAGGGACGGCAACTGCTACGAGCAGTACTTC
CDR3 protein: CSARRDGNCYEQYF

V gene: TRBV20-1
clone size: few
J gene: TRBJ1-6
D gene: -
CDR3 length: 13
CDR3 DNA: TGCAGTGCCAAACTGGACTCGGGGTCACCCCTCCACTTT
CDR3 protein: CSAKLDSGSPLHF

V gene: TRBV20-1
clone size: -
J gene: TRBJ2-1
D gene: -
CDR3 length: 16
CDR3 DNA: TGCAGTGCTAGAGGCACTGTGGAGAGCGGTTGGGATGAGCAGTTCTTC
CDR3 protein: CSARGTVESGWDEQFF

V gene: TRBV6-6
clone size: -
J gene: TRBJ1-2
D gene: TRBD1
CDR3 length: 14
CDR3 DNA: TGTGCCAGCAGTTACCAGGGGGCAGGGGATGGCTACACCTTC
CDR3 protein: CASSYQGAGDGYTF

V gene: TRBV18
clone size: -
J gene: TRBJ2-3
D gene: -
CDR3 length: 18
CDR3 DNA: TGTGCCAGCTCACCACCGGGTGGCGGACGGGGTGGCACAGATACGCAGTATTTT
CDR3 protein: CASSPPGGGRGGTDTQYF

V gene: TRBV24-1
clone size: few
J gene: TRBJ2-5
D gene: -
CDR3 length: 15
CDR3 DNA: TGTGCCACCAGTGATTCGCTCCCCCCGGAGGGGACCCAGTACTTC
CDR3 protein: CATSDSLPPEGTQYF

V gene: TRBV9
clone size: -
J gene: TRBJ2-1
D gene: -
CDR3 length: 13
CDR3 DNA: TGTGCCAGCAGCCCGGGGCCGTCCGGTGAGCAGTTCTTC
CDR3 protein: CASSPGPSGEQFF

V gene: TRBV9
clone size: -
J gene: TRBJ2-5
D gene: TRBD2
CDR3 length: 12
CDR3 DNA: TGTGCCAGCAGCGTAGGCAGCGGGGCCCAGTACTTC
CDR3 protein: CASSVGSGAQYF

V gene: TRBV6-5
clone size: few
J gene: TRBJ2-7
D gene: -
CDR3 length: 16
CDR3 DNA: TGTGCCAGCAGTCCATTAACAGGGATTGGCGCCTACGAGCAGTACTTC
CDR3 protein: CASSPLTGIGAYEQYF

V gene: TRBV27
clone size: -
J gene: TRBJ2-7
D gene: TRBD2
CDR3 length: 16
CDR3 DNA: TGTGCCAGCAGTCCGCTGGGACTAACAGCCTCCTACGAGCAGTACTTC
CDR3 protein: CASSPLGLTASYEQYF

V gene: TRBV28
clone size: -
J gene: TRBJ2-2
D gene: -
CDR3 length: 15
CDR3 DNA: TGTGCCAGCGGGCTAGCGGACAGGAACACCGGGGAGCTGTTTTTT
CDR3 protein: CASGLADRNTGELFF

V gene: TRBV2
clone size: few
J gene: TRBJ2-7
D gene: TRBD1
CDR3 length: 13
CDR3 DNA: TGTGCCTCGGCCAGGGGGCCTGGTAGCGAGCAGTACTTC
CDR3 protein: CASARGPGSEQYF